These 11 T cell receptor beta chains came from one sample sequenced in a study of regulatory T cells in long-lasting Graves disease. This sample's time point: newly diagnosed GD, antithyroid drugs for less than 3 months. Generation of the TCR library employed RNA extracted from PBMCs. According to the study, TCR beta libraries were built with iRepertoire HTBI primers and CDR3-region Arm-PCR. A single record per CDR3 protein comes from TCRdb applying MiXCR to the multiplex PCR reads. Here the sample spans approximately 310,000 distinct CDR3 sequences, 15% to 20% being singletons. Sequencing was performed on peripheral blood mononuclear cells (PBMCs), taken at new diagnosis, from a patient treated with antithyroid drugs. These receptor sequences come from a female donor with Graves disease.

This clonotype appeared many times. The chain joins TRBV9 to TRBJ1-6, with TRBD1 matching 7 bases. Trimming at V came to 2 bases and at J to 14 bases, leaving 19 bases not matched to a gene. This CDR3 region has 17 residues. In germline, CDR1 is SGDLS, CDR2 YYNGEE. The CDR3 region is CASSVTGGDSPLGALHF. CDR3 nucleotides: TGTGCCAGCAGCGTGACCGGGGGGGACAGCCCCCTTGGGGCCCTCCACTTT.

This clonotype was counted a few times. The chain is built from TRBV4-1 and TRBJ2-1; possibly TRBD2 for D (6 bases). This CDR3 region has 15 residues. Per the germline V gene, CDR1 is MGHRA and CDR2 is YSYEKL. Trimming pared 4 bases from V and 8 bases from J, leaving 18 bases between. The CDR3 here is CASSLTGTRLDEQFF. CDR3 sequence (DNA): TGCGCCAGCAGCCTCACCGGGACTCGATTGGATGAGCAGTTCTTC.

V is TRBV28 and J is TRBJ2-1, with a weak D call TRBD2 (7 bases). Germline CDR1 and CDR2: MDHEN and SYDVKM. The CDR3 length is 17 residues. The ends were cut back, 5 bases at V and 5 bases at J, with 22 bases in the middle. The CDR3 is CASSHLSGGHLNNEQFF. The CDR3 nucleotides are TGTGCCAGCAGTCACCTGTCGGGGGGACACCTAAACAATGAGCAGTTCTTC.

This clonotype was counted many times. The rearrangement uses TRBV6-1 and TRBJ1-1; D call uncertain. Germline V gives CDR1 MNHNS, CDR2 SASEGT. The CDR3 has 13 amino acids. The ends were cut back, 7 bases at V and 3 bases at J, with 12 bases in the middle. The CDR3 sequence: CASTRSGYTEAFF. CDR3 nucleotides: TGTGCCAGCACCAGGTCCGGGTACACTGAAGCTTTCTTT.

This clonotype showed up just a few times. The V gene is TRBV3-1, the J gene TRBJ2-2; TRBD2 agrees at 10 bases. The CDR3 is made up of 17 amino acids. After removal of 1 base from V and 6 bases from J, the junction contained 8 bases not matched to a gene. Germline loops: CDR1 LGHDT, CDR2 YNNKEL (reference sequence). The CDR3 region is CASSQVRGLAGAGELFF. The CDR3 DNA follows: TGTGCCAGCAGCCAAGTTCGAGGGCTAGCGGGAGCCGGGGAGCTGTTTTTT.

This clonotype was observed at least ten times. V is TRBV19 and J is TRBJ1-2; maybe TRBD1 (6 bases). The CDR3 length is 12 residues. From germline, CDR1 is LNHDA and CDR2 SQIVND (reference sequence). Trimming pared 6 bases from V and 5 bases from J, leaving 10 bases between. The CDR3 DNA reads TGTGCCAGTAGCAGGACAGTTTATGGCTACACCTTC. This codes for CASSRTVYGYTF.

The table lists this clonotype with many counts. The chain carries TRBV20-1 and TRBJ2-3; maybe TRBD2 (6 bases). The germline V and J ends were trimmed by 5 bases and 5 bases, with 14 bases remaining between them. Germline V CDR1 and CDR2: DFQATT, SNEGSKA (reference sequence). CDR3 length: 13 residues. CDR3: CSAGVHGGDTQYF. Here the CDR3 DNA reads TGCAGTGCTGGTGTGCACGGGGGAGATACGCAGTATTTT.

Ten or more counts support this clonotype. The chain couples TRBV24-1 to TRBJ1-2; D uncertain. The CDR3 extends over 12 amino acids. The germline V gene has CDR1 KGHDR and CDR2 SFDVKD. Trimming pared 12 bases from V and 3 bases from J, leaving 13 bases between. The CDR3 DNA is TGTGCCGGGGAAGGTGACCACTATGGCTACACCTTC. It encodes CAGEGDHYGYTF.

Many counts were recorded for this clonotype. The J gene is TRBJ2-5, the V gene TRBV11-2; 7 nucleotides line up with TRBD2. CDR1 SGHAT and CDR2 FQNNGV come from the germline V gene. V shed 0 bases and J 2 bases; nucleotides not matched to a gene: 6. The CDR3 is made up of 16 amino acids. DNA for the CDR3: TGTGCCAGCAGCTTAGACCCGCGGGGGATACAAGAGACCCAGTACTTC. Residues: CASSLDPRGIQETQYF.

At least ten counts were recorded for this clonotype. The chain is built from TRBV19 and TRBJ1-1; no reliable D call. CDR1 is LNHDA, CDR2 SQIVND, per germline (reference sequence). This CDR3 is 13 amino acids long. Trimming left V 6 bases short and J 11 bases short, with 19 bases between. This CDR3 is CASSLPGSFRAFF. For the CDR3, the DNA is TGTGCCAGTAGCCTCCCCGGGAGCTTTAGGGCTTTCTTT.

There are many counts of this clonotype. The chain is built from TRBV24-1 and TRBJ1-6; TRBD1 is a possible D gene (5 bases). This CDR3 contains 14 residues. Between the trimmed V and J ends, which lost 2 bases and 8 bases, there was a span of 9 bases. The germline V gene encodes CDR1 KGHDR and CDR2 SFDVKD. The CDR3 DNA is TGTGCCACCAGTGATTCGGACAAAGATTCACCCCTCCACTTT. Translating it yields CATSDSDKDSPLHF.